A selection of T cell receptor beta chains follows, all from one sample in a study of shared clonotypes between healthy human individuals. TCRdb's copy holds only in-frame clones and misses some; the assay was immunoSEQ multiplex PCR. The top ten clones hold around 13% of a sample with fewer than 600,000 clones, around 77% of them seen once. Specimen: PBMCs. The receptors here all came from a woman in her forties in good health. Some clones in this sample may be carry-over from other donors' samples. The CDR3 runs from the conserved cysteine through the conserved F or W. The order of the fields is V gene, J gene, CDR3 length, clone size, D gene, CDR3 DNA, CDR3 protein. The D gene is left open where the match is weak. For some rows the clone size is stated as once, few or many, or as a class when expanded; others skip it.

TRBV9	TRBJ1-2	19	.	TRBD1	TGTGCCAGCAGCGCTCAGGAACTCGTCGGAGGACAGGGCTACTATGGCTACACCTTC	CASSAQELVGGQGYYGYTF
TRBV2	TRBJ2-1	14	few	.	TGTGCCAGCAGTGAAAGTTGGCAGGACAATGAGCAGTTCTTC	CASSESWQDNEQFF
TRBV27	TRBJ2-1	14	.	.	TGTGCCAGCAGTTTTGACGGGAGCTACAATGAGCAGTTCTTC	CASSFDGSYNEQFF
TRBV5-1	TRBJ1-1	15	.	.	TGCGCCAGCAGCTTCTTCGGGTCTGGGAACACTGAAGCTTTCTTT	CASSFFGSGNTEAFF
TRBV20-1	TRBJ2-3	11	.	.	TGCAGTGCTAGTCTGGCGACTACGCAGTATTTT	CSASLATTQYF
TRBV2	TRBJ1-2	15	.	TRBD1	TGTGCCAGCAGAGAGGGGGGACAGGGGCTTTATGGCTACACCTTC	CASREGGQGLYGYTF
TRBV18	TRBJ1-5	16	many	.	TGTGCCAGCTCACCAACGACGGATTATAGCAATCAGCCCCAGCATTTT	CASSPTTDYSNQPQHF
TRBV7-9	TRBJ2-1	15	.	.	TGTGCCAGCAGCCTCGGGGGGCAAACCGACAATGAGCAGTTCTTC	CASSLGGQTDNEQFF
TRBV7-6	TRBJ2-7	15	.	TRBD1	TGTGCCAGCAGCCTGGGACAGGGACCGGCCTACGAGCAGTACTTC	CASSLGQGPAYEQYF
TRBV2	TRBJ2-7	13	.	TRBD2	TGTGCCAGCGGACTAGCGGGAAGTTACGAGCAGTACTTC	CASGLAGSYEQYF
TRBV20-1	TRBJ2-3	11	.	.	TGCAGTGCTAGAGCCCTAGATACGCAGTATTTT	CSARALDTQYF
TRBV5-1	TRBJ2-5	13	.	.	TGCGCCAGCAGCTTTTCAGGGGACGAGACCCAGTACTTC	CASSFSGDETQYF
TRBV20-1	TRBJ1-1	11	.	.	TGCAGTGCTAGGGAGGACACTGAAGCTTTCTTT	CSAREDTEAFF
TRBV10-1	TRBJ1-5	12	.	.	TGCGCCAGTGTTAGGAGCAATCAGCCCCAGCATTTT	CASVRSNQPQHF
TRBV5-1	TRBJ1-4	16	.	.	TGCGCCAGCAGCTTGGTCCCCAGGCCATATAATGAAAAACTGTTTTTT	CASSLVPRPYNEKLFF
TRBV30	TRBJ1-2	13	few	TRBD1	TGTGCCTGGAGGGGGGACAGAGCCTATGGCTACACCTTC	CAWRGDRAYGYTF
TRBV5-1	TRBJ2-7	14	.	.	TGCGCCAGCAGCTTTGGCGGCGGAACCTACGAGCAGTACTTC	CASSFGGGTYEQYF
TRBV15	TRBJ2-7	14	.	TRBD1	TGTGCCACCAGCAATGACAGGGTCTCCCACGAGCAGTACTTC	CATSNDRVSHEQYF
TRBV28	TRBJ1-4	15	.	.	TGTGCCAGCAGTATTGCGGGGGGTAGTAATGAAAAACTGTTTTTT	CASSIAGGSNEKLFF
TRBV28	TRBJ2-2	14	.	.	TGTGCCAGCAGGCGGACTCCAGGGGCCGGGGAGCTGTTTTTT	CASRRTPGAGELFF
TRBV10-2	TRBJ1-2	13	.	TRBD1	TGCGCCAGCAGCGAACTGGGACAGGGGCCCTACACCTTC	CASSELGQGPYTF
TRBV4-2	TRBJ2-6	18	.	.	TGTGCCAGCAGCCAAGAGTTAGGAATAACCTCTGGGGCCAACGTCCTGACTTTC	CASSQELGITSGANVLTF